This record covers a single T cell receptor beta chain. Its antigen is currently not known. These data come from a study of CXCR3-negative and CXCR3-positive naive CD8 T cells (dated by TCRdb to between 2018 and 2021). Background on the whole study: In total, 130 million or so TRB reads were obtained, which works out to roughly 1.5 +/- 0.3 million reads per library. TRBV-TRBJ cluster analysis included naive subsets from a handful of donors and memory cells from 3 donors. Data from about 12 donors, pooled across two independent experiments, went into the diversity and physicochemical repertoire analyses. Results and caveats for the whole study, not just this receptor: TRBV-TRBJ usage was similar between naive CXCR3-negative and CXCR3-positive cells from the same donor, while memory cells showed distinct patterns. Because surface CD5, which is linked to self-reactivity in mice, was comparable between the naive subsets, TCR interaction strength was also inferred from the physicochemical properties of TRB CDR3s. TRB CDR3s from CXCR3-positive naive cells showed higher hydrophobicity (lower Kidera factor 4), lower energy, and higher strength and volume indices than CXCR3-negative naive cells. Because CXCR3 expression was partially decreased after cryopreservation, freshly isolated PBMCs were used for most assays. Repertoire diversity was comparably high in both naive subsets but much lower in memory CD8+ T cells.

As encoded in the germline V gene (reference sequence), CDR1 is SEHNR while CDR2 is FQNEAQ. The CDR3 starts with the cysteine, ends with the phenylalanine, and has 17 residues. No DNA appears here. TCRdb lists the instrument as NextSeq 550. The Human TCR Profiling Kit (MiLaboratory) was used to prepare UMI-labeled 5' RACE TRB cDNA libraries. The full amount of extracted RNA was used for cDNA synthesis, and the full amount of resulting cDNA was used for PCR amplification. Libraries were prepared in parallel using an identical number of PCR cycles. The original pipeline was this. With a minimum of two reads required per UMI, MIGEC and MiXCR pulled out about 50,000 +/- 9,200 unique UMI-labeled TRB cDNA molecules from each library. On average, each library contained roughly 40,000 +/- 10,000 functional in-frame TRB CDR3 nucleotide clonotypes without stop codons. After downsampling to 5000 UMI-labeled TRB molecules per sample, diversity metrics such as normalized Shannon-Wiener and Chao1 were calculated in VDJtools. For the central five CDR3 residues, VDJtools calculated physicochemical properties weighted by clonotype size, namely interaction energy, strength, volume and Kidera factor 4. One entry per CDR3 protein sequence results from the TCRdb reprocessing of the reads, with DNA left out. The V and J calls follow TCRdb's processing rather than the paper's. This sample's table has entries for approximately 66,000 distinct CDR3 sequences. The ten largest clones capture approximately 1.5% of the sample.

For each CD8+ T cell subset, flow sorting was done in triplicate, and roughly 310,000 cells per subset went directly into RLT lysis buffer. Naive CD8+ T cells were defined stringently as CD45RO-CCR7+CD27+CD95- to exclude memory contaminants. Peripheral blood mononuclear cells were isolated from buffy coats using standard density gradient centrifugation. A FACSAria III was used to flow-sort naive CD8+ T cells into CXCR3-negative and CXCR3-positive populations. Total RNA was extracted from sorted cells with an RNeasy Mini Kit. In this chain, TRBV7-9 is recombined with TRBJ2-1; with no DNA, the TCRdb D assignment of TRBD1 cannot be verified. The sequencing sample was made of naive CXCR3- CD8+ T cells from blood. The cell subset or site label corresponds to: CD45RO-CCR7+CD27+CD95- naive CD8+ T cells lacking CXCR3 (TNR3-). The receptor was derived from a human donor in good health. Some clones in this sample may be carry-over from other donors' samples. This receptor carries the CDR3 CASSTTSFIQGYNEQFF.